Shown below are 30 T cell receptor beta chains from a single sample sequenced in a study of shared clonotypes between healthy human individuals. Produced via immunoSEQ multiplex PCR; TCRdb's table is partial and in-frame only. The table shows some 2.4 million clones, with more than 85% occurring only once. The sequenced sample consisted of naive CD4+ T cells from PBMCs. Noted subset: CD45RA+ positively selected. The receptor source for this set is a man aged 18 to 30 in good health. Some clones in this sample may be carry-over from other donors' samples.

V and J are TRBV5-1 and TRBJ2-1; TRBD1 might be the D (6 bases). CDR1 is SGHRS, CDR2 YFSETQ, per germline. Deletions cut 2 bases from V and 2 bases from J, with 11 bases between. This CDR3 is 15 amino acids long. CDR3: CASSLVRGPYNEQFF. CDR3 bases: TGCGCCAGCAGCTTAGTCAGGGGACCCTACAATGAGCAGTTCTTC.

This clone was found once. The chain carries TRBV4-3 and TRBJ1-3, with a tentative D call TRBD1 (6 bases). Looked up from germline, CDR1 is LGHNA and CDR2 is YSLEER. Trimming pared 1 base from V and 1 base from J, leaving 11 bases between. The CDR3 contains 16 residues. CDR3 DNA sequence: TGCGCCAGCAGCCAAGCTCAGGGGCTTTCTGGAAACACCATATATTTT. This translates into CASSQAQGLSGNTIYF.

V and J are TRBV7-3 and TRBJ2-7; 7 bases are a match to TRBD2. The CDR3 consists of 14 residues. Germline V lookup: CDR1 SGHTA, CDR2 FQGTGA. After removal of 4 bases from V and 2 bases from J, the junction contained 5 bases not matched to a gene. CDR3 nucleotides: TGTGCCAGCAGCTCCGCTAGCGGACCCTACGAGCAGTACTTC. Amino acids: CASSSASGPYEQYF.

The CDR3 bases are TGTGCCAGCATCAAACTAGCGGGATACACAGATACGCAGTATTTT. It translates to CASIKLAGYTDTQYF. V and J are TRBV2 and TRBJ2-3; 10 positions match TRBD2. Germline trimming cut 7 bases from V and 2 bases from J; bases unmatched to any gene: 6. This CDR3 has 15 amino acids. Germline V CDR1 and CDR2: SNHLY, FYNNEI.

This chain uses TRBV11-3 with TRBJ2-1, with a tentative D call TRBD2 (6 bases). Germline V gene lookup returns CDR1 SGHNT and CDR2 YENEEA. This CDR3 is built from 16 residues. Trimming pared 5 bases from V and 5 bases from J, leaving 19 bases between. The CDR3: CASSLHTEGVNNEQFF. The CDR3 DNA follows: TGTGCCAGCAGCCTACACACGGAGGGTGTTAACAATGAGCAGTTCTTC.

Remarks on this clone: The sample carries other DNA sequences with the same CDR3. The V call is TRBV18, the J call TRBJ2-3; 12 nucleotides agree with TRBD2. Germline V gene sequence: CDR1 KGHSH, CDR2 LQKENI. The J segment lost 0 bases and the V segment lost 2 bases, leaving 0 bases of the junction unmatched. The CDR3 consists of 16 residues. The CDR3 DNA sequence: TGTGCCAGCTCACCAGGACTAGCGGGGAGCACAGATACGCAGTATTTT. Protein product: CASSPGLAGSTDTQYF.

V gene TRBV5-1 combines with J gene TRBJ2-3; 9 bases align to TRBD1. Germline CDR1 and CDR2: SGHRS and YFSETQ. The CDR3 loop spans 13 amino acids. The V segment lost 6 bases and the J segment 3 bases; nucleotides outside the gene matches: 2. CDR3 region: CASNGQGTDTQYF. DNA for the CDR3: TGCGCCAGCAATGGACAGGGGACAGATACGCAGTATTTT.

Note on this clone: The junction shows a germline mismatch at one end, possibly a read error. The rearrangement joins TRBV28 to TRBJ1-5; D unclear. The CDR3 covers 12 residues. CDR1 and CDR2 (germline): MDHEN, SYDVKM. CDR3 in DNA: TGTGCCAGCAGAATACTGGATCAGCTCCAGCATTTT. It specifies CASRILDQLQHF.

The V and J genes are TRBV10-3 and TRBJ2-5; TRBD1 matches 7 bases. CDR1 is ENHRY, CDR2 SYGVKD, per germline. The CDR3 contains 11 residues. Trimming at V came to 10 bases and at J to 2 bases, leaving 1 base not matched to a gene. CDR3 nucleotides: TGTGCCACACAGGGGCAAGAGACCCAGTACTTC. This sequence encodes CATQGQETQYF.

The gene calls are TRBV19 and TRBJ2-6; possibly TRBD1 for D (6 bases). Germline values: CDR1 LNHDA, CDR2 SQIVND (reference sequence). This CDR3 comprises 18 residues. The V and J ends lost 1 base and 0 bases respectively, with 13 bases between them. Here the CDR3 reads CASSIVGQLSSGANVLTF. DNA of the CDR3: TGTGCCAGTAGTATAGTTGGACAGTTAAGCTCTGGGGCCAACGTCCTGACTTTC. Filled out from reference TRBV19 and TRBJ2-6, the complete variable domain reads DGGITQSPKYLFRKEGQNVTLSCEQNLNHDAMYWYRQDPGQGLRLIYYSQIVNDFQKGDIAEGYSVSREKKESFPLTVTSAQKNPTAFYLCASSIVGQLSSGANVLTFGAGSRLTVL.

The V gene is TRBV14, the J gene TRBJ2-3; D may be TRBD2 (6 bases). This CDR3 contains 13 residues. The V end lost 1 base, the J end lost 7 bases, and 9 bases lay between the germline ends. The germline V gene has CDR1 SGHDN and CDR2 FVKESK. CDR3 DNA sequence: TGTGCCAGCAGCCAAGGTGCGGGGTATACGCAGTATTTT. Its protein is CASSQGAGYTQYF.

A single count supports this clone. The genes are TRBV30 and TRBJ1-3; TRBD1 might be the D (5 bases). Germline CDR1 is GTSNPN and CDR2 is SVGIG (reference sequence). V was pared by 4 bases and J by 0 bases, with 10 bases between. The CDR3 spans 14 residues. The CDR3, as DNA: TGTGCCTGGACCCCAGGGCACTCTGGAAACACCATATATTTT. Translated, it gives CAWTPGHSGNTIYF.

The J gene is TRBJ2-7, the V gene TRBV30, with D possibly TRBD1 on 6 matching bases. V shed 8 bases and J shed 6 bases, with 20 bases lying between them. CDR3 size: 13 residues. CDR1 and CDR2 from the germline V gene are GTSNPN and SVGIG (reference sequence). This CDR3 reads CARSGTIAGEQYF. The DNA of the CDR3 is TGTGCCCGCTCCGGGACAATCGCTGGCGAGCAGTACTTC.

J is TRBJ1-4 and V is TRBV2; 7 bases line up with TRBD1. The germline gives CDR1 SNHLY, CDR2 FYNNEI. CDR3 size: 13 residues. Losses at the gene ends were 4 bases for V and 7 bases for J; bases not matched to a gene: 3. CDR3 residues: CASSGQGSEKLFF. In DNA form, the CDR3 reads TGTGCCAGCAGTGGACAGGGTAGTGAAAAACTGTTTTTT.

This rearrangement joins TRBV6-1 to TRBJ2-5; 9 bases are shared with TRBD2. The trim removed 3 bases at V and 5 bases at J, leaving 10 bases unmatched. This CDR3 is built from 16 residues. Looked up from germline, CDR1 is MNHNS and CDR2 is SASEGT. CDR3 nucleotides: TGTGCCAGCAGTGACCCGGGACTAGCATCGGGGGAGACCCAGTACTTC. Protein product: CASSDPGLASGETQYF.

CDR3: CASKSRAGVGSYNEQFF. CDR3 nucleotides: TGTGCCAGCAAATCTCGAGCGGGCGTAGGATCCTACAATGAGCAGTTCTTC. This chain joins TRBV28 and TRBJ2-1, with TRBD2 as a possible D gene (6 bases). V was shortened by 7 bases and J by 1 base, with 20 bases between the two germline ends. The CDR3 totals 17 residues. The germline V gene encodes CDR1 MDHEN and CDR2 SYDVKM.

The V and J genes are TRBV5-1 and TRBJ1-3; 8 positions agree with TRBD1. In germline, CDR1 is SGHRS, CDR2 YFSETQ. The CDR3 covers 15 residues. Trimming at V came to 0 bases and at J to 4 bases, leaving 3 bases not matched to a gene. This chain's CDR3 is CASSLGRDRGNTIYF. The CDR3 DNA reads TGCGCCAGCAGCTTGGGGCGGGACAGGGGAAACACCATATATTTT.

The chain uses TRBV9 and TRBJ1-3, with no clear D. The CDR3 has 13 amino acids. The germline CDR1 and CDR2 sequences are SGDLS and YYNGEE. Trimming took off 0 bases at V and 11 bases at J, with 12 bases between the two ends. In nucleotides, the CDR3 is TGTGCCAGCAGCGTAGAGTCAAAGACCGCCATATATTTT. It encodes CASSVESKTAIYF.

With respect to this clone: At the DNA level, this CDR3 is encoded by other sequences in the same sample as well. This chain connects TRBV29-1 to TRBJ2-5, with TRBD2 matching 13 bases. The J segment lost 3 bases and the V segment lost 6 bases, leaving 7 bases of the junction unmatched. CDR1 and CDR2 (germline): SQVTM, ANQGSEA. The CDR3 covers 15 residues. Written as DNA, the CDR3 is TGCAGCGTCGCCGGGACTAGCGGGAAAAAAGAGACCCAGTACTTC. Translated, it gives CSVAGTSGKKETQYF.

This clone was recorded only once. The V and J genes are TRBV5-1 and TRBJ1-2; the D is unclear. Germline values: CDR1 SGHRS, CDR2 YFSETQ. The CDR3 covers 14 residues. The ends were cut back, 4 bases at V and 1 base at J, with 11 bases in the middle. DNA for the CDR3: TGCGCCAGCAGCCCCCAATCAGATAACTATGGCTACACCTTC. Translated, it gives CASSPQSDNYGYTF.

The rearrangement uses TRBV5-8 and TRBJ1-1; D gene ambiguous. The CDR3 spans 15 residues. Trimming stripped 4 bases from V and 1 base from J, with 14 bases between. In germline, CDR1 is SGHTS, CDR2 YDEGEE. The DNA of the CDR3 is TGTGCCAGCAGCCCCCATAGGAGAAAGAACACTGAAGCTTTCTTT. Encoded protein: CASSPHRRKNTEAFF.

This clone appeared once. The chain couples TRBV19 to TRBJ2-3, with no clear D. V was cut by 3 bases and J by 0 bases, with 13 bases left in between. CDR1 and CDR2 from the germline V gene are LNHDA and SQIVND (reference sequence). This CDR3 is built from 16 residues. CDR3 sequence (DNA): TGTGCCAGTAGTATCTCGAGCCTCGGGAGCACAGATACGCAGTATTTT. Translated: CASSISSLGSTDTQYF.

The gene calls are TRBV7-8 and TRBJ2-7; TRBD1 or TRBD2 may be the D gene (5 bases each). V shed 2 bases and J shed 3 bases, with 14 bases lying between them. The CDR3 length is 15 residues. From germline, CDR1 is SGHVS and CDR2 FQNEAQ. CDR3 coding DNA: TGTGCCAGCAGCTTATTCTCCGGGGACCACTACGAGCAGTACTTC. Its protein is CASSLFSGDHYEQYF.

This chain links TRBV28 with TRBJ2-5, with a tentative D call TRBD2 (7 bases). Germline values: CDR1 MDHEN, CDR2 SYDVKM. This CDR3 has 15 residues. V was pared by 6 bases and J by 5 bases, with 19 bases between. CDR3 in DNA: TGTGCCAGCAGCGGAGAGGGAGGGGGTTTGGAGACCCAGTACTTC. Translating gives CASSGEGGGLETQYF. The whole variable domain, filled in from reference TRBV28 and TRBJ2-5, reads DVKVTQSSRYLVKRTGEKVFLECVQDMDHENMFWYRQDPGLGLRLIYFSYDVKMKEKGDIPEGYSVSREKKERFSLILESASTNQTSMYLCASSGEGGGLETQYFGPGTRLLVL.

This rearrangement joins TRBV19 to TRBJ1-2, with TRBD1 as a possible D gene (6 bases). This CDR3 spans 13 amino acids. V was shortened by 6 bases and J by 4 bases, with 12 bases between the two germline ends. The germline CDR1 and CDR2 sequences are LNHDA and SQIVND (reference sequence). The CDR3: CASSPRDTYGYTF. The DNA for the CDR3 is TGTGCCAGTAGCCCCCGGGACACCTATGGCTACACCTTC.

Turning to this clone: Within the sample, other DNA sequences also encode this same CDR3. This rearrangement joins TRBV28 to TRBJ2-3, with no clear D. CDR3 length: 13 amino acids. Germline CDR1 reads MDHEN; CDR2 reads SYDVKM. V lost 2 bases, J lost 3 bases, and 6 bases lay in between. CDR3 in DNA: TGTGCCAGCAGTTTAGGCGGAACAGATACGCAGTATTTT. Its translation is CASSLGGTDTQYF.

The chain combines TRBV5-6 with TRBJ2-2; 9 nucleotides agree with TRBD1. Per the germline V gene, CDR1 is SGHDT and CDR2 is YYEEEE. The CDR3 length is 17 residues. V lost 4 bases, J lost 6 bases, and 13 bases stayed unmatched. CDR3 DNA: TGTGCCAGCAGCCCACCTTCAGGACAGGGGAAGGCCGGGGAGCTGTTTTTT. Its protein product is CASSPPSGQGKAGELFF.

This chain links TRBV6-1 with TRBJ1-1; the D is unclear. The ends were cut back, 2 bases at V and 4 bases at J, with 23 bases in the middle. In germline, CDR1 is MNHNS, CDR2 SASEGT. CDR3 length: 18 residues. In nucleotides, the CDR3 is TGTGCCAGCAGTGAAATTATGAGGAGGGTTGGAGGTGGCACTGAAGCTTTCTTT. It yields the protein CASSEIMRRVGGGTEAFF.

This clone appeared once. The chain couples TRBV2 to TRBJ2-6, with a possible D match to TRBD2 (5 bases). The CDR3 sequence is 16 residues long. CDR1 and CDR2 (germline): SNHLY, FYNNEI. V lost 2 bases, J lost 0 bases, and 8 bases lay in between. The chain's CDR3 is CASSELGSSGANVLTF. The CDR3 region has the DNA TGTGCCAGCAGTGAACTTGGGAGCTCTGGGGCCAACGTCCTGACTTTC. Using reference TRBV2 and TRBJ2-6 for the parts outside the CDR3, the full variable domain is EPEVTQTPSHQVTQMGQEVILRCVPISNHLYFYWYRQILGQKVEFLVSFYNNEISEKSEIFDDQFSVERPDGSNFTLKIRSTKLEDSAMYFCASSELGSSGANVLTFGAGSRLTVL.

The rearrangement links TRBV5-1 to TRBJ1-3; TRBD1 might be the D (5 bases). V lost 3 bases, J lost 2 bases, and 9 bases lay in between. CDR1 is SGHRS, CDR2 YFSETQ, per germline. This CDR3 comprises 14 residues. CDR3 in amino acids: CASSWQGAGNTIYF. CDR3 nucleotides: TGCGCCAGCAGCTGGCAGGGTGCTGGAAACACCATATATTTT.